Below, 32 T cell receptor beta chains from the same sample are listed, as sequenced in a study of T cells after yellow fever vaccination. TCRdb re-called the 5' RACE reads with MiXCR, one entry per CDR3 protein. The table lists a few hundred thousand distinct CDR3 sequences, roughly 3.9% of them singletons. Material: PBMCs, obtained 5 days after the yellow fever booster vaccination. The source of these receptors is a man aged 18 to 35 who received the YFV17D yellow fever vaccine.

This clonotype appeared a few times. The chain combines TRBV5-1 with TRBJ2-2; D unclear. The CDR3 is 16 amino acids. Germline loops: CDR1 SGHRS, CDR2 YFSETQ. Trimming took off 4 bases at V and 3 bases at J, with 16 bases between the two ends. The CDR3 here is CASSLIRSYHTGELFF. The CDR3 DNA reads TGCGCCAGCAGCCTAATTAGATCTTACCACACCGGGGAGCTGTTTTTT.

This chain connects TRBV6-5 to TRBJ1-3; D gene ambiguous. CDR1 and CDR2 (germline): MNHEY, SVGAGI. V shed 2 bases and J shed 9 bases, with 17 bases lying between them. CDR3 length: 15 amino acids. CDR3 loop: CASSYMFGEGRTIYF. The CDR3 DNA is TGTGCCAGCAGTTACATGTTCGGGGAGGGTCGCACCATATATTTT.

This clonotype occurred many times. This sequence joins TRBV18 and TRBJ1-2; D is ambiguous. Germline-derived CDR1 and CDR2 are KGHSH and LQKENI. The V end was cut by 3 bases, the J end by 5 bases, with 10 bases between. This CDR3 contains 13 residues. The CDR3 sequence is CASSPTELYGYTF. The CDR3 DNA sequence: TGTGCCAGCTCACCGACGGAACTTTATGGCTACACCTTC.

The rearrangement joins TRBV27 to TRBJ2-7; D assignment may be TRBD1 or TRBD2 (5 bases each). V shed 9 bases and J shed 2 bases, with 14 bases lying between them. This CDR3 is built from 13 residues. The V gene's germline CDR1 is MNHEY and CDR2 SMNVEV (reference sequence). Here the CDR3 reads CASGQGRAYEQYF. CDR3 in DNA: TGTGCCAGTGGGCAGGGACGAGCCTACGAGCAGTACTTC.

This clonotype has at least ten counts. The rearrangement uses TRBV5-1 and TRBJ1-4; D might be TRBD1 (5 bases). The CDR3 has 14 residues. Between the trimmed V and J ends, which lost 2 bases and 4 bases, there was a span of 9 bases. CDR1 and CDR2 from the germline V gene are SGHRS and YFSETQ. CDR3 bases: TGCGCCAGCAGCTTCAGGGAGGATAATGAAAAACTGTTTTTT. Residues: CASSFREDNEKLFF.

This chain connects TRBV2 to TRBJ1-1; a possible D gene is TRBD1 (6 bases). Per germline, CDR1 SNHLY and CDR2 FYNNEI. Trimming removed 7 bases from V and 5 bases from J, with 23 bases in between. This CDR3 contains 16 residues. CDR3 bases: TGTGCCAGCACTAAGTTCAGGGGTGAGTCAACGACTGAAGCTTTCTTT. Amino acid sequence: CASTKFRGESTTEAFF.

The CDR3 coding sequence is TGTGCCACCAGCAGGGGACCGGGGAACACTGAAGCTTTCTTT. Its translation is CATSRGPGNTEAFF. This rearrangement joins TRBV15 to TRBJ1-1; D is possibly TRBD1 (5 bases). Germline V gives CDR1 LNHNV, CDR2 YYDKDF (reference sequence). The ends were cut back, 3 bases at V and 1 base at J, with 9 bases in the middle. This CDR3 is 14 amino acids long.

The V call is TRBV30, the J call TRBJ1-4, with D tentatively TRBD1 (5 bases). The CDR3 has 14 residues. In germline, CDR1 is GTSNPN, CDR2 SVGIG (reference sequence). Trimming cost V 4 bases and J 6 bases, with 15 bases left between them. CDR3 sequence reads: CAWNPGAVDEKLFF. CDR3 nucleotides: TGTGCCTGGAACCCCGGGGCGGTTGATGAAAAACTGTTTTTT.

The chain combines TRBV18 with TRBJ2-7; 7 nucleotides align to TRBD1. Trimming at V came to 0 bases and at J to 5 bases, leaving 4 bases not matched to a gene. The length of the CDR3 is 14 residues. CDR1 is KGHSH and CDR2 is LQKENI in the germline V gene. CDR3 amino acids: CASSPPYRGDEQYF. CDR3 nucleotide sequence: TGTGCCAGCTCACCACCGTACAGGGGAGACGAGCAGTACTTC. The full variable domain, its missing parts supplied by reference TRBV18 and TRBJ2-7, is NAGVMQNPRHLVRRRGQEARLRCSPMKGHSHVYWYRQLPEEGLKFMVYLQKENIIDESGMPKERFSAEFPKEGPSILRIQQVVRGDSAAYFCASSPPYRGDEQYFGPGTRLTVT.

This clonotype was observed a handful of times. As the CDR3 is not closed by the conserved phenylalanine or tryptophan, this likely results from a read error. The J gene is TRBJ1-3, the V gene TRBV13; D gene unclear. The CDR3 loop spans 16 amino acids. The germline V and J ends were trimmed by 0 bases and 0 bases, with 9 bases remaining between them. Germline-derived CDR1 and CDR2 are PRHDT and FYEKMQ (reference sequence). CDR3 in amino acids: CASSLGRVSSGNTIYI. CDR3 nucleotides: TGTGCCAGCAGCTTAGGCCGAGTGAGCTCTGGAAACACCATATATATT.

This clonotype was counted at least ten times. The CDR3 nucleotides are TGCGCCAGCAGCTTGGAACTAGCGGGCACAGATACGCAGTATTTT. Protein: CASSLELAGTDTQYF. The genes are TRBV5-1 and TRBJ2-3, with 8 bases lining up with TRBD2. CDR1 is SGHRS and CDR2 is YFSETQ in the germline V gene. The J segment lost 1 base and the V segment lost 0 bases, leaving 1 base of the junction unmatched. The CDR3 totals 15 residues. Full variable domain (outside the CDR3, taken from reference TRBV5-1 and TRBJ2-3): KAGVTQTPRYLIKTRGQQVTLSCSPISGHRSVSWYQQTPGQGLQFLFEYFSETQRNKGNFPGRFSGRQFSNSRSEMNVSTLELGDSALYLCASSLELAGTDTQYFGPGTRLTVL.

This rearrangement joins TRBV23-1 to TRBJ1-6; 7 positions match TRBD1. TRBV23-1 is designated an ORF whose function remains uncertain. The CDR3 extends over 15 amino acids. V lost 8 bases and J lost 6; bases outside the gene matches: 10. CDR3 protein: CASSLSGQFNSPLHF. The DNA for the CDR3 is TGCGCCAGCTCCTTATCGGGACAGTTTAATTCACCCCTCCACTTT.

There are many counts of this clonotype. The rearrangement joins TRBV7-9 to TRBJ1-2, with no clear D. The V gene's germline CDR1 is SEHNR and CDR2 FQNEAQ (reference sequence). Trimming removed 1 base at V and 4 bases at J, with 19 bases between. This CDR3 is 17 amino acids long. The CDR3, as DNA: TGTGCCAGCAGCTTAGAAGGCCTGACCACCATCCTCTATGGCTACACCTTC. Protein sequence: CASSLEGLTTILYGYTF.

This clonotype turned up a few times. The rearrangement uses TRBV7-9 and TRBJ2-1; TRBD2 aligns across 9 bases. CDR1 is SEHNR and CDR2 is FQNEAQ in the germline V gene (reference sequence). This CDR3 spans 16 amino acids. J was trimmed by 1 base and V by 5 bases; bases with no gene match: 6. In DNA form, the CDR3 reads TGTGCCAGCAGCCACAAGGGACTAGCTTCCTACAATGAGCAGTTCTTC. Translation: CASSHKGLASYNEQFF.

This clonotype was detected only a few times. The gene calls are TRBV7-9 and TRBJ1-2; 9 nucleotides align to TRBD1. Per germline, CDR1 SEHNR and CDR2 FQNEAQ (reference sequence). The V gene end was trimmed by 2 bases and the J gene end by 7 bases; junction bases not matched to a gene: 11. This CDR3 is built from 16 residues. In nucleotides, the CDR3 is TGTGCCAGCAGCTTACAAAAAAGTACAGGGGGCGGTGGCTACACCTTC. Amino acids: CASSLQKSTGGGGYTF.

Only a few counts were recorded for this clonotype. The chain links TRBV12-3 or TRBV12-4 to TRBJ1-1, with a tentative D call TRBD1 (5 bases). With 3 bases removed from V and 0 bases from J, the gap between germline ends came to 11 bases. The CDR3 is 15 amino acids. CDR3: CASSFPGLMNTEAFF. The CDR3 nucleotides read TGTGCCAGCAGTTTCCCGGGACTTATGAACACTGAAGCTTTCTTT.

This clonotype has only a few counts. The chain uses TRBV7-9 and TRBJ2-1; TRBD2 agrees at 10 bases. The CDR3 extends over 14 amino acids. CDR1 and CDR2 from the germline V gene are SEHNR and FQNEAQ (reference sequence). V dropped 4 bases and J dropped 6; count of bases not matched to a gene: 3. CDR3 protein: CASSSSGGGNEQFF. The CDR3 nucleotides read TGTGCCAGCAGCTCTAGCGGGGGTGGCAATGAGCAGTTCTTC.

This clonotype was counted between two and nine times. The V call is TRBV6-5, the J call TRBJ1-4; no reliable D call. Germline CDR1 MNHEY, CDR2 SVGAGI. The CDR3 extends over 20 amino acids. Between the trimmed V and J ends, which lost 0 bases and 7 bases, there was a span of 27 bases. This CDR3 is CASSYSTLGLHRRVGEKLFF. Here the CDR3 DNA reads TGTGCCAGCAGTTACTCGACCCTAGGTCTCCACCGCCGAGTAGGTGAAAAACTGTTTTTT.

Ten or more counts support this clonotype. The chain combines TRBV12-5 with TRBJ2-3; D gene ambiguous. Germline V gene data show CDR1 as LGHNT and CDR2 as FRNRAP. The CDR3 is 15 amino acids. V lost 0 bases and J lost 4, with 11 bases in between. Written as DNA, the CDR3 is TGTGCTAGTGGTTTGGTGCCTTCCGGTTCAGATACGCAGTATTTT. Encoded protein: CASGLVPSGSDTQYF. The complete variable domain, with remaining parts taken from reference TRBV12-5 and TRBJ2-3, reads DARVTQTPRHKVTEMGQEVTMRCQPILGHNTVFWYRQTMMQGLELLAYFRNRAPLDDSGMPKDRFSAEMPDATLATLKIQPSEPRDSAVYFCASGLVPSGSDTQYFGPGTRLTVL.

This clonotype showed up many times. J is TRBJ2-5 and V is TRBV5-1; possible D gene TRBD1, 6 bases. V lost 0 bases and J 3 bases, leaving 9 bases between the germline ends. Germline CDR1 is SGHRS and CDR2 is YFSETQ. The CDR3 runs 14 residues. Here the CDR3 reads CASSLGTEEETQYF. The CDR3 bases are TGCGCCAGCAGCTTGGGGACAGAAGAAGAGACCCAGTACTTC.

This clonotype has at least ten counts. The genes are TRBV7-8 and TRBJ2-4, with a possible D match to TRBD2 (5 bases). Per the germline V gene, CDR1 is SGHVS and CDR2 is FQNEAQ. V was trimmed by 4 bases and J by 2 bases, leaving 9 bases between them. The CDR3 is made up of 14 amino acids. The CDR3 loop reads CASSSWRTKNIQYF. CDR3 bases: TGTGCCAGCAGCTCCTGGAGGACCAAAAACATTCAGTACTTC.

This clonotype was recorded at least ten times. The chain joins TRBV20-1 to TRBJ2-2; the D is unclear. The ends were cut back, 3 bases at V and 1 base at J, with 9 bases in the middle. The CDR3 consists of 14 residues. Germline values: CDR1 DFQATT, CDR2 SNEGSKA (reference sequence). CDR3 sequence (DNA): TGCAGTGCTAGGGTCCCGGAGAACACCGGGGAGCTGTTTTTT. It translates to CSARVPENTGELFF.

This clonotype was seen repeatedly, ten times or more. The chain couples TRBV4-2 to TRBJ2-3; TRBD1 aligns across 10 bases. Trimming removed 0 bases from V and 1 base from J; junction bases left unmatched: 4. Looked up from germline, CDR1 is LGHNA and CDR2 is YNFKEQ. The CDR3 runs 17 residues. CDR3 sequence: CASSQEGTGARTDTQYF. CDR3 sequence (DNA): TGTGCCAGCAGCCAAGAGGGGACAGGGGCCCGCACAGATACGCAGTATTTT.

The CDR3, as DNA: TGTGCCAGCAGCTCTTGGAATAACTATGGCTACACCTTC. Protein product: CASSSWNNYGYTF. The V call is TRBV5-6, the J call TRBJ1-2; no clear D. Trimming pared 3 bases from V and 1 base from J, leaving 7 bases between. The CDR3 is 13 amino acids. CDR1 and CDR2 (germline): SGHDT, YYEEEE.

This clonotype has just a few counts. The chain recombines TRBV5-1 with TRBJ2-7; D remains unclear. The ends were cut back, 1 base at V and 2 bases at J, with 7 bases in the middle. CDR3 size: 13 residues. The germline CDR1 and CDR2 sequences are SGHRS and YFSETQ. CDR3 amino acids: CASSLRAPYEQYF. CDR3 sequence (DNA): TGCGCCAGCAGCTTGAGGGCCCCCTACGAGCAGTACTTC.

The chain employs TRBV29-1 and TRBJ2-1, with D unresolved. Trimming stripped 4 bases from V and 5 bases from J, with 15 bases between. Per the germline V gene, CDR1 is SQVTM and CDR2 is ANQGSEA. The CDR3 is made up of 14 amino acids. Here the CDR3 reads CSVGAIGEDNEQFF. The CDR3 bases are TGCAGCGTTGGGGCAATTGGGGAAGACAATGAGCAGTTCTTC.

This clonotype was observed a handful of times. The genes are TRBV27 and TRBJ1-1; D perhaps matches TRBD1 (5 bases). CDR1 is MNHEY, CDR2 SMNVEV, per germline (reference sequence). V lost 0 bases, J lost 5 bases, and 13 bases lay in between. The CDR3 is 15 residues long. In DNA, the CDR3 is TGTGCCAGCAGTTTATCAGGGACCCTGAGGACTGAAGCTTTCTTT. Residues: CASSLSGTLRTEAFF.

The V call is TRBV20-1, the J call TRBJ2-3; possible D gene TRBD2, 5 bases. Germline-derived CDR1 and CDR2 are DFQATT and SNEGSKA (reference sequence). CDR3 length: 15 amino acids. Trimming shortened V by 3 bases and J by 7 bases, and 20 bases separated the two germline ends. The CDR3 spells CSARDPRASPHTQYF. DNA of the CDR3: TGCAGTGCTAGGGATCCGAGGGCCTCGCCCCATACGCAGTATTTT.

This rearrangement joins TRBV4-2 to TRBJ2-1, with 10 bases identical to TRBD2. Germline CDR1 and CDR2: LGHNA and YNFKEQ. The CDR3 is made up of 16 amino acids. V lost 1 base, J lost 3 bases, and 3 bases stayed unmatched. CDR3 bases: TGTGCCAGCAGCCAAGTAGTAGCGGGGGGCTACAATGAGCAGTTCTTC. It encodes CASSQVVAGGYNEQFF.

This clonotype was counted ten times or more. The chain uses TRBV9 and TRBJ2-3; no clear D gene. Trimming shortened V by 0 bases and J by 2 bases, and 7 bases separated the two germline ends. The germline V gene encodes CDR1 SGDLS and CDR2 YYNGEE. The CDR3 spans 14 residues. DNA of the CDR3: TGTGCCAGCAGCGTAGGGGTCACCACAGATACGCAGTATTTT. Translation: CASSVGVTTDTQYF.

The chain employs TRBV7-8 and TRBJ2-1, with 10 nucleotides matching TRBD1. This CDR3 contains 17 residues. CDR1 SGHVS and CDR2 FQNEAQ come from the germline V gene. The ends lost 2 bases at V and 1 base at J; junction bases unmatched: 5. CDR3 bases: TGTGCCAGCAGCTTAAGGACAGGGGGGACATCCTACAATGAGCAGTTCTTC. Its translation: CASSLRTGGTSYNEQFF.

This clonotype was observed a handful of times. The chain is built from TRBV7-2 and TRBJ2-6, with D unresolved. Trimming pared 1 base from V and 5 bases from J, leaving 9 bases between. This CDR3 is 15 amino acids long. CDR1 is SGHTA, CDR2 FQGNSA, per germline. The CDR3 nucleotides read TGTGCCAGCAGCTTAGGCGGCCGGCGGGCCAACGTCCTGACTTTC. Residues: CASSLGGRRANVLTF.